The 11 T cell receptor beta chains below all came from one sample that was sequenced in a study of blood T cell repertoires in COVID-19. Generated by immunoSEQ multiplex PCR, the TCRdb table keeps only in-frame clones and is missing some. The table records 90,000 or so clones, roughly nine tenths of them present only once. Sequencing input: peripheral blood. These receptors came from a woman of 80 years or more with active COVID-19.

V and J are TRBV6-5 and TRBJ2-7, with TRBD1 matching over 7 bases. Germline values: CDR1 MNHEY, CDR2 SVGAGI. This CDR3 contains 13 residues. The trim removed 5 bases at V and 3 bases at J, leaving 4 bases unmatched. The CDR3 coding sequence is TGTGCCAGCAGTCGGGACAGATACTACGAGCAGTACTTC. This codes for CASSRDRYYEQYF.

In DNA, the CDR3 is TGTGCCAGCAGTTCCCGACAGGCGACCAGCAATTACGAGCAGTACTTC. It yields the protein CASSSRQATSNYEQYF. The V gene is TRBV27, the J gene TRBJ2-7; tentative D call: TRBD1 (6 bases). Germline V gene lookup returns CDR1 MNHEY and CDR2 SMNVEV (reference sequence). V lost 4 bases, J lost 4 bases, and 20 bases lay in between. CDR3 length: 16 amino acids.

As concerns this clone: The junction shows a germline mismatch at one end, possibly a read error. J is TRBJ2-2 and V is TRBV7-7; 8 positions match TRBD2. The CDR3 runs 16 residues. From germline, CDR1 is SSHAT and CDR2 FNYEAQ (reference sequence). CDR3 sequence (DNA): TGTGCTAGCAGCCAAATCAGCGGGAGTACAGCCGGGGAGCTGTTTTTT. This encodes CASSQISGSTAGELFF.

The chain links TRBV2 to TRBJ2-2; 7 bases line up with TRBD2. CDR1 and CDR2 (germline): SNHLY, FYNNEI. CDR3 length: 17 residues. V gave up 5 bases and J gave up 4 bases; unmatched junction bases: 13. The CDR3 region is CASSTNYGGVSTGELFF. As DNA, the CDR3 is TGTGCCAGCAGTACAAATTATGGGGGGGTTAGCACCGGGGAGCTGTTTTTT.

The chain employs TRBV6-6 and TRBJ2-1; D is possibly TRBD1 (5 bases). The CDR3 length is 12 residues. V lost 7 bases and J 9 bases, leaving 13 bases between the germline ends. The V gene's germline CDR1 is MNHNY and CDR2 SVGAGI (reference sequence). CDR3: CASTAADSEQFF. The CDR3 DNA follows: TGTGCCAGCACCGCGGCAGACAGTGAGCAGTTCTTC.

This clone showed up just a few times. J is TRBJ2-1 and V is TRBV11-2; tentatively, D is TRBD2 (5 bases). The ends were cut back, 5 bases at V and 6 bases at J, with 14 bases in the middle. This CDR3 is 14 amino acids long. CDR1 and CDR2 from the germline V gene are SGHAT and FQNNGV. CDR3 coding DNA: TGTGCCAGCAGCGGGAGTGCCGGGATCAATGAGCAGTTCTTC. This translates into CASSGSAGINEQFF.

The chain combines TRBV18 with TRBJ1-4, with D unresolved. The CDR3 spans 16 residues. Trimming removed 0 bases at V and 5 bases at J, with 13 bases between. CDR1 and CDR2 from the germline V gene are KGHSH and LQKENI. DNA of the CDR3: TGTGCCAGCTCACCACCGGTAGCGCAGCTAAATGAAAAACTGTTTTTT. Amino acids: CASSPPVAQLNEKLFF. The whole variable domain, filled in from reference TRBV18 and TRBJ1-4, reads NAGVMQNPRHLVRRRGQEARLRCSPMKGHSHVYWYRQLPEEGLKFMVYLQKENIIDESGMPKERFSAEFPKEGPSILRIQQVVRGDSAAYFCASSPPVAQLNEKLFFGSGTQLSVL.

This clone was counted a single time. V is TRBV6-5 and J is TRBJ2-2, with D perhaps matching TRBD1 (5 bases). Trimming took 4 bases from V and 2 from J, leaving 14 bases between them. Germline CDR1 is MNHEY and CDR2 is SVGAGI. CDR3 length: 16 residues. As DNA, the CDR3 is TGTGCCAGCAGTTTCCTTGGGGCGACTAACACCGGGGAGCTGTTTTTT. This encodes CASSFLGATNTGELFF.

The chain uses TRBV7-3 and TRBJ2-1; D is unresolved. The CDR3 loop spans 15 amino acids. The germline V and J ends were trimmed by 5 bases and 2 bases, with 13 bases remaining between them. Germline V gene lookup returns CDR1 SGHTA and CDR2 FQGTGA. The CDR3 DNA is TGTGCCAGCAGCGCCCTAGTATCCCCCTACAATGAGCAGTTCTTC. Amino acid sequence: CASSALVSPYNEQFF.

This chain uses TRBV7-6 with TRBJ2-2, with D maybe TRBD1 (6 bases). Germline V CDR1 and CDR2: SGHVS, FNYEAQ. This CDR3 region has 16 residues. Trimming removed 5 bases at V and 0 bases at J, with 13 bases between. The CDR3 sequence is CASSPSRQANTGELFF. The CDR3 DNA reads as TGTGCCAGCAGCCCGAGTAGACAGGCGAACACCGGGGAGCTGTTTTTT. Drawing the rest from reference TRBV7-6 and TRBJ2-2, the complete variable domain is GAGVSQSPRYKVTKRGQDVALRCDPISGHVSLYWYRQALGQGPEFLTYFNYEAQQDKSGLPNDRFSAERPEGSISTLTIQRTEQRDSAMYRCASSPSRQANTGELFFGEGSRLTVL.

The gene calls are TRBV9 and TRBJ2-1; 9 bases line up with TRBD2. Germline CDR1 and CDR2: SGDLS and YYNGEE. This CDR3 is 15 amino acids long. V shed 4 bases and J 8 bases; nucleotides not matched to a gene: 10. CDR3 nucleotides: TGTGCCAGCAGCCCATCTCCGGGACTAGCTGATGAGCAGTTCTTC. As protein: CASSPSPGLADEQFF. Full variable domain (remainder filled in from reference TRBV9 and TRBJ2-1): DSGVTQTPKHLITATGQRVTLRCSPRSGDLSVYWYQQSLDQGLQFLIQYYNGEERAKGNILERFSAQQFPDLHSELNLSSLELGDSALYFCASSPSPGLADEQFFGPGTRLTVL.